This TCR beta chain was recovered during a study of regulatory T cells in long-lasting Graves disease. In the study overall: New Graves' disease cases had less than 3 months of antithyroid drugs. Whole-study results and caveats: Favored gene segments in persistent disease were TRBV28, TRBJ1-2 and TRBJ2-5.

In regard to this clonotype: Its matching antigen is unknown.

Between the trimmed V and J ends, which lost 5 bases and 9 bases, there was a span of 13 bases. The CDR3 sequence is 13 residues long. Germline V lookup: CDR1 MNHNS, CDR2 SASEGT. With iRepertoire HTBI primers and Arm-PCR of CDR3 regions, TCR beta libraries were built. TCRdb recomputed calls from the multiplex PCR reads with MiXCR, one row per CDR3 protein. The sample includes some 250,000 distinct CDR3 sequences, approximately 16% of them seen just once. Time point of the sample: newly diagnosed GD, antithyroid drugs for less than 3 months. Extracted RNA from PBMCs served as the source of the TCR library. Into tubes containing EDTA, roughly 8.3 milliliters of peripheral blood were drawn.

V usage is TRBV6-1 and J usage is TRBJ1-4; D call uncertain. The material was peripheral blood mononuclear cells (PBMCs), obtained at new diagnosis, from a patient treated with antithyroid drugs. This receptor was obtained from a female donor with Graves disease. In nucleotides, the CDR3 is TGTGCCAGCAGTCAAACAGTGGGGAAAAAACTGTTTTTT. It codes for CASSQTVGKKLFF.